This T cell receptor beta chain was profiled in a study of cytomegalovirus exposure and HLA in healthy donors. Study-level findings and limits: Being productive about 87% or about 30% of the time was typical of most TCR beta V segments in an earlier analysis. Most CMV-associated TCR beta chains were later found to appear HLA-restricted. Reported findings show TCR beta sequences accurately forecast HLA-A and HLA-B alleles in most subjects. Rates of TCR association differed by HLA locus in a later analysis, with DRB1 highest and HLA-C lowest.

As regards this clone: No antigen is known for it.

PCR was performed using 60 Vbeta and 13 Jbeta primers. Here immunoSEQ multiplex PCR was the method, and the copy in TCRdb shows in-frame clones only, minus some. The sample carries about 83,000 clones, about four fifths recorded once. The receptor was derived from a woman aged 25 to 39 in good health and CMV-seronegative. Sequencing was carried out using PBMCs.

The CDR3 nucleotides are TGTGCCAGCAGCTATGACAGGGGAAATTCCTACGAGCAGTACTTC. It encodes CASSYDRGNSYEQYF. The chain has TRBV28 and TRBJ2-7; 8 nucleotides agree with TRBD1. V lost 6 bases and J lost 1; bases outside the gene matches: 8. This CDR3 region has 15 residues. Germline V lookup: CDR1 MDHEN, CDR2 SYDVKM.